This record covers a single T cell receptor beta chain. Its antigen remains unknown. This CDR3 region has 15 residues. Per the germline V gene, CDR1 is MDHEN and CDR2 is SYDVKM. V lost 6 bases and J lost 5; bases outside the gene matches: 10. The record originates from a study of persistence of HIV-infected CD4 T cells. Study context: Isolated cells were CMV- and HIV-1 Gag-responding CD4+ T cells.

Cells were stimulated with overlapping HIV-1 Gag 15-mer peptides. Sorted nonresponding memory CD4+ T cells were CD40L-negative, CD69-negative, CD45RO-high. Anti-CD28/CD49d costimulation, CD40-blocking antibody and enfuvirtide were given to CD8-depleted PBMCs for about 17 hours. The libraries were made with immunoSEQ version 4 in survey mode. Genomic DNA was diluted to around 9.3 ng/uL, up to 1 ug per sample. Clones were sequenced by immunoSEQ multiplex PCR, and TCRdb holds only the in-frame ones, with some missing. The sample shows about 64,000 clones, about 81% of them seen only once. Here the sequenced sample was CD4+ T cells sorted from PBMCs after approximately 20-hour stimulation, taken from a patient who received antiretroviral therapy. The chain couples TRBV28 to TRBJ1-2; 9 nucleotides agree with TRBD1. The sequence was collected from an adult man with HIV who was CMV-seropositive. The CDR3 DNA reads TGTGCCAGCAGCTCCCCCTCCGGGACAGGGTATGGCTACACCTTC. Protein product: CASSSPSGTGYGYTF.